This T cell receptor beta chain was observed in a study of cytomegalovirus exposure and HLA in healthy donors. A note on this clone: No antigen is known for it.

The CDR3 has 18 amino acids. Per germline, CDR1 SGHVS and CDR2 FQNEAQ. V was trimmed by 1 base and J by 2 bases, leaving 20 bases between them. PCR used 60 Vbeta primers and 13 Jbeta primers. Generated by immunoSEQ multiplex PCR, the TCRdb table keeps only in-frame clones and is missing some. The sample includes roughly 180,000 clones, about 9.4% seen only once; the top ten take 1% to 1.5%. Findings and caveats of the study: TCR beta chains numbering 164 were designated cytomegalovirus-associated.

The receptor was derived from a woman in her twenties or thirties in good health and CMV-seropositive. The sample taken for sequencing was PBMCs. The chain joins TRBV7-8 to TRBJ2-5; perhaps TRBD2 as D (6 bases). DNA of the CDR3: TGTGCCAGCAGCTTAGGACTAGTTCTCTTCCGTTTTCAAGAGACCCAGTACTTC. Translation: CASSLGLVLFRFQETQYF. Looking up the rest from reference TRBV7-8 and TRBJ2-5 gives the full variable domain: GAGVSQSPRYKVAKRGQDVALRCDPISGHVSLFWYQQALGQGPEFLTYFQNEAQLDKSGLPSDRFFAERPEGSVSTLKIQRTQQEDSAVYLCASSLGLVLFRFQETQYFGPGTRLLVL.